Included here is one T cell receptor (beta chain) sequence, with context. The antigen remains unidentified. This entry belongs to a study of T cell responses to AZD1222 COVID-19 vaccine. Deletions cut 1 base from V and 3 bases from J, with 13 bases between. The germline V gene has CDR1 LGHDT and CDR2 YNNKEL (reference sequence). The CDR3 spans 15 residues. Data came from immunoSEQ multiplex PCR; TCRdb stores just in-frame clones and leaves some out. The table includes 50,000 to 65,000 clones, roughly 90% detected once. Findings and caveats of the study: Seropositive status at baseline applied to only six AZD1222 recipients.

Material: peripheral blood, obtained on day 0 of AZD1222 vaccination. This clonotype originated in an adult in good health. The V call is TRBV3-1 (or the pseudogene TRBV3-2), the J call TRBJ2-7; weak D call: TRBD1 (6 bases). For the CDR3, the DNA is TGTGCCAGCAGCCAAGGCCTCGACAGGAACTACGAGCAGTACTTC. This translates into CASSQGLDRNYEQYF.